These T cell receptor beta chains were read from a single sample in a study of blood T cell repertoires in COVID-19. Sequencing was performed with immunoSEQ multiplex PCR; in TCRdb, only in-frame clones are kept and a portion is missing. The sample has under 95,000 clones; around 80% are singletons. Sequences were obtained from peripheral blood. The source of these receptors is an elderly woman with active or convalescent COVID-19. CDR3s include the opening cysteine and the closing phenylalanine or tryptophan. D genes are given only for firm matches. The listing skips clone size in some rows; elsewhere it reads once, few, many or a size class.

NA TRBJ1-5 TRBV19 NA TGTGCCAGCCTGCAGCGAAATAGCAATCAGCCCCAGCATTTT CASLQRNSNQPQHF
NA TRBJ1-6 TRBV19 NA TGTGCCAGTAGTATAGGCCAGGATAATTCACCCCTCCACTTT CASSIGQDNSPLHF
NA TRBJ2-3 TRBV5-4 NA TGTGCCAGCAGCTCGTACCGGGATAGCGCAGATACGCAGTATTTT CASSSYRDSADTQYF
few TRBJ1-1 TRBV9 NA TGTGCCAGCAGCGTTCAGGGGATGAACACTGAAGCTTTCTTT CASSVQGMNTEAFF
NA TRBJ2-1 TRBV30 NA TGTGCCTGGAGTGTAAACAGAAACTCCTACAATGAGCAGTTCTTC CAWSVNRNSYNEQFF
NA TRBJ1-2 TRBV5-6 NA TGTGCCAGCAGCTTGGAAGGCAGGGTGTATGGCTACACCTTC CASSLEGRVYGYTF
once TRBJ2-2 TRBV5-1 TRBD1 TGCGCCAGCCGGACAGGGCCGGCTACCGGGGAGCTGTTTTTT CASRTGPATGELFF
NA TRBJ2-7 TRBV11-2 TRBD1 TGTGCCAGTAATGACAGGGGGTATGGCGAGCAGTACTTC CASNDRGYGEQYF
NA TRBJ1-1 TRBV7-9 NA TGTGCCAGCAAAAATGGGGGGACTGAAGCTTTCTTT CASKNGGTEAFF
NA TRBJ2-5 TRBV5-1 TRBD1 TGCGCCAGCAGCTTGTCTGGGGGGACAGGGCAAGAGACCCAGTACTTC CASSLSGGTGQETQYF
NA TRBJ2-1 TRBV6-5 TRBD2 TGTGCCAGTGGGGCTAGCGGGGTTTACAATGAGCAGTTCTTC CASGASGVYNEQFF
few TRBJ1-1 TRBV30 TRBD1 TGTGCCTGGGCCGGGACAGGCCCTTTTACTGAAGCTTTCTTT CAWAGTGPFTEAFF
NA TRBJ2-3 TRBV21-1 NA TGTGCCAGTGGGACTCCCATTGAAGGATCGAGCACAGATACGCAGTATTTT CASGTPIEGSSTDTQYF
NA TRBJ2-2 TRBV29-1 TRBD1 TGCAGCGTTAAGACAGGGCGGGCCGGGGAGCTGTTTTTT CSVKTGRAGELFF
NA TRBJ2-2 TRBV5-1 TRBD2 TGCGCCAGCAGCTTGGGAATCCTAGCGGGAGGCCGGGTTGCCGGGGAGCTGTTTTTT CASSLGILAGGRVAGELFF
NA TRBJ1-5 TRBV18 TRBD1 TGTGCCAGCTCACGGGGACAGTCCAGCAATCAGCCCCAGCATTTT CASSRGQSSNQPQHF
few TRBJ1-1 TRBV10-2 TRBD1 TGCGCCAGCAGACAGGGGTTTAACACTGAAGCTTTCTTT CASRQGFNTEAFF
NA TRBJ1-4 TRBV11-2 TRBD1 TGTGCCAGCGGCTATTACAGGGGGCTTACTGAAAAACTGTTTTTT CASGYYRGLTEKLFF
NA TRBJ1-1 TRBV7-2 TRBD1 TGTGCCAGCAGCAGAGGACAGGGTGCAGAAGCTTTCTTT CASSRGQGAEAFF
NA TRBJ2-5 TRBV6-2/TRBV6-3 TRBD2 TGTGCCAGCAGTTTCGGACTAGCGGGGCCCCCTCTCCAAGAGACCCAGTACTTC CASSFGLAGPPLQETQYF
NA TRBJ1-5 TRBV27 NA TGTGCCAGCAGTAACCGGGGAGGAGGGGCTCAGCCCCAGCATTTT CASSNRGGGAQPQHF
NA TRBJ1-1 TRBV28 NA TGTGCCAGCAGCCCTCACTGGGGAGCGAACACTGAAGCTTTCTTT CASSPHWGANTEAFF
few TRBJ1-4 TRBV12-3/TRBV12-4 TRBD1 TGTGCCAGCAGTAACAGGACAGGCGAAAAACTGTTTTTT CASSNRTGEKLFF
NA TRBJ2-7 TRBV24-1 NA TGTGCCACCAGTGACCAGTACGAGCAGTACTTC CATSDQYEQYF
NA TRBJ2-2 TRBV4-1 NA TGCGCCAGCAGCCAAGTTACAACTAGCACGTACACCGGGGAGCTGTTTTTT CASSQVTTSTYTGELFF
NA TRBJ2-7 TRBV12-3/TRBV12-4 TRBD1 TGTGCCAGCAGTCGGACAGGGAACTACGAGCAGTACTTC CASSRTGNYEQYF
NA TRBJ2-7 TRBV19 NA TGTGCCAGTAGCCCAGGGTCTTATTCCTACGAGCAGTACTTC CASSPGSYSYEQYF
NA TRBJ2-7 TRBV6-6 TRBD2 TGTGCCAGCAGTCCGGACCGGGGGGGGGAGCAGTACTTC CASSPDRGGEQYF
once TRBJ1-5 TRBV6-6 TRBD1 TGTGCCAGCAGGACGACAGGGGGCGATCAGCCCCAGCATTTT CASRTTGGDQPQHF
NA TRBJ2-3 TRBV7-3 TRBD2 TGTGCCAGCAGCTTCCTAGCGGGGGAGGGTCATACGCAGTATTTT CASSFLAGEGHTQYF
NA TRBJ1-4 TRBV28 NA TGTGCCAGCAGTTTAAGGACTACAACAACTAATGAAAAACTGTTTTTT CASSLRTTTTNEKLFF
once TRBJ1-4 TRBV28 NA TGTGCCAGCAGTACACCTCCGGGGGATGAAAAACTGTTTTTT CASSTPPGDEKLFF
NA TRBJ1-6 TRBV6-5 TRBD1 TGTGCCAGCAGTCGTCGGGACAGGGGGAGGTCCCTCCACTTT CASSRRDRGRSLHF
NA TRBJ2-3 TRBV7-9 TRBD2 TGTGCCGGGACACCGACTAGCGTAGGCACAGATACGCAGTATTTT CAGTPTSVGTDTQYF
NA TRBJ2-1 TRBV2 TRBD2 TGTGCCAGCAAGAGACTAGCGGGAGGTGATGAGCAGTTCTTC CASKRLAGGDEQFF
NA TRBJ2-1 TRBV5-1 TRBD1 TGCGCCAGCAGCCCAACAGGGGGCGCCTACAATGAGCAGTTCTTC CASSPTGGAYNEQFF
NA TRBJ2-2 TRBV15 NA TGTGCCACCAGCAGACCTCGGACCGGGGAGCTGTTTTTT CATSRPRTGELFF
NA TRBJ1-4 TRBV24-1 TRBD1 TGTGCCACCAGTGATTCGAGGGGGCTTAATGAAAAACTGTTTTTT CATSDSRGLNEKLFF
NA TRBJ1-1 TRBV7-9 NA TGTGCCAGCAAGGGGGACATGAACACTGAAGCTTTCTTT CASKGDMNTEAFF
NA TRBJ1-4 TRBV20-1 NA TGCAGTGCTAGTCCCGGGAGAGTAGCTAATGAAAAACTGTTTTTT CSASPGRVANEKLFF
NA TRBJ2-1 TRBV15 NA TGTGCCACCAGCCGACAGGCAGATGAGCAGTTCTTC CATSRQADEQFF
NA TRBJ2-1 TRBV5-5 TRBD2 TGTGCCAGCAGCTTGACCCCCCGCGGGGGGGCTATTGAGCAGTTCTTC CASSLTPRGGAIEQFF
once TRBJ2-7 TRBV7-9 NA TGTGCCAGCAGACCCCCCCGACAGCATACTCACTACGAGCAGTACTTC CASRPPRQHTHYEQYF
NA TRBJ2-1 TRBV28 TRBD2 TGTGCCAGCAGCCCCACTAGCGGGGGACCCTACAATGAGCAGTTCTTC CASSPTSGGPYNEQFF
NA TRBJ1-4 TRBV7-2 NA TGTGCCAGCAGCTCAGTTATTAATGAAAAACTGTTTTTT CASSSVINEKLFF
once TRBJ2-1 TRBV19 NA TGTGCCAGTAGTACGGACACCTCCTACAATGAGCAGTTCTTC CASSTDTSYNEQFF